A single sample gave rise to the 28 T cell receptor beta chains below, sequenced in a study of T-cell reconstitution after alpha-beta-depleted transplantation in children. Unique molecular identifiers were incorporated into the prepared TCRbeta library. TCRdb re-called the PCR reads through MiXCR, storing one row per CDR3 protein. The sample contains a few hundred thousand distinct CDR3 sequences, 9.5% to 10% of which appear only once. Sequencing was performed on PBMCs from the stem cell graft donor, taken from the stem cell graft. These receptors originate from a human donor who donated a stem cell graft to a child with SCID.

This clonotype was found a few times. The chain has TRBV6-2 or TRBV6-3 and TRBJ1-6, with D possibly being TRBD1 (6 bases). The V gene's germline CDR1 is MNHEY and CDR2 SVGEGT. Trimming stripped 5 bases from V and 14 bases from J, with 10 bases between. The CDR3 runs to 11 residues. CDR3 bases: TGTGCCAGCAGTCGGGGGGGCACCCTCCACTTT. Residues: CASSRGGTLHF.

This clonotype was seen only a few times. The chain joins TRBV2 to TRBJ1-5; the D is unclear. V lost 4 bases and J 0 bases, leaving 1 base between the germline ends. The germline V gene has CDR1 SNHLY and CDR2 FYNNEI. This CDR3 contains 12 residues. The CDR3 DNA is TGTGCCAGCAGTGCTAGCAATCAGCCCCAGCATTTT. Translation gives CASSASNQPQHF.

The sample holds many counts of this clonotype. The chain is built from TRBV13 and TRBJ2-1; TRBD1 is a possible D gene (5 bases). With 5 bases removed from V and 2 bases from J, the gap between germline ends came to 16 bases. Per germline, CDR1 PRHDT and CDR2 FYEKMQ (reference sequence). The CDR3 loop spans 16 amino acids. CDR3 protein: CASSPGGRAPYNEQFF. The CDR3 bases are TGTGCCAGCAGCCCTGGCGGCAGGGCCCCCTACAATGAGCAGTTCTTC.

Comments on this clonotype: At one boundary the junction diverges from the germline segment, which might be a read error. V and J are TRBV5-1 and TRBJ2-3; D is unresolved. Germline V CDR1 and CDR2: SGHRS, YFSETQ. The CDR3 runs to 12 residues. CDR3: CASHVSTYTQYF. Written as DNA, the CDR3 is TGCGCCAGCCATGTCTCCACATATACGCAGTATTTT.

This chain connects TRBV7-9 to TRBJ1-4; D possibly corresponds to TRBD1 (5 bases). The CDR3 extends over 14 amino acids. V was pared by 1 base and J by 4 bases, with 7 bases between. Germline values: CDR1 SEHNR, CDR2 FQNEAQ (reference sequence). The CDR3 protein is CASSLVRDNEKLFF. DNA of the CDR3: TGTGCCAGCAGCTTAGTCAGGGATAATGAAAAACTGTTTTTT.

This clonotype was detected only a few times. The chain combines TRBV3-1 with TRBJ1-1, with D possibly being TRBD1 (6 bases). The CDR3 has 15 residues. CDR1 is LGHDT, CDR2 YNNKEL, per germline (reference sequence). Trimming stripped 7 bases from V and 11 bases from J, with 26 bases between. The CDR3 loop is CASMSDSLRPRGAFF. DNA for the CDR3: TGTGCCAGCATGTCGGACAGCCTTCGACCCCGGGGGGCTTTCTTT.

This clonotype turned up a few times. The chain combines TRBV12-3 or TRBV12-4 with TRBJ2-4; TRBD1 matches at 7 bases. Trimming cost V 5 bases and J 5 bases; bases outside gene matches: 3. The CDR3 is 13 amino acids. The CDR3 region is CASSPGTENIQYF. The CDR3 nucleotides are TGTGCCAGCAGTCCCGGGACAGAAAACATTCAGTACTTC.

This clonotype has only a few counts. The chain combines TRBV7-9 with TRBJ2-3, with unresolved D. Deletions cut 5 bases from V and 6 bases from J, with 9 bases between. CDR3 length: 12 residues. Germline values: CDR1 SEHNR, CDR2 FQNEAQ (reference sequence). In nucleotides, the CDR3 is TGTGCCAGCAGCGGCGTGCCGGATACGCAGTATTTT. This translates into CASSGVPDTQYF.

The chain carries TRBV3-1 and TRBJ2-1, with 12 bases aligning to TRBD2. J was trimmed by 10 bases and V by 3 bases; bases with no gene match: 10. CDR3 length equals 16 residues. Germline assignment: CDR1 LGHDT and CDR2 YNNKEL (reference sequence). CDR3 sequence reads: CASSHVPWTSGDEQFF. In DNA form, the CDR3 reads TGTGCCAGCAGCCACGTACCCTGGACTAGCGGGGACGAGCAGTTCTTC.

The chain couples TRBV12-3 or TRBV12-4 to TRBJ1-5, with D unresolved. Between the trimmed V and J ends, which lost 5 bases and 0 bases, there was a span of 5 bases. The CDR3 covers 13 residues. This CDR3 reads CASSRVSNQPQHF. Here the CDR3 DNA reads TGTGCCAGCAGTAGGGTTAGCAATCAGCCCCAGCATTTT.

This clonotype was recorded many times. The J gene is TRBJ2-5, the V gene TRBV12-3 or TRBV12-4; 10 nucleotides agree with TRBD2. The CDR3 totals 21 residues. V was clipped by 1 base and J by 1 base; unmatched bases: 18. The CDR3 spells CASSLVLRVRFSGGAQETQYF. The CDR3 coding sequence is TGTGCCAGCAGTTTAGTTCTTCGGGTTCGGTTCAGCGGGGGGGCCCAAGAGACCCAGTACTTC.

V and J are TRBV2 and TRBJ1-3; tentatively, D is TRBD1 (5 bases). V was shortened by 1 base and J by 4 bases, with 14 bases between the two germline ends. CDR3 length equals 16 residues. The germline gives CDR1 SNHLY, CDR2 FYNNEI. This CDR3 is CASSEGRQGSGNTIYF. Written as DNA, the CDR3 is TGTGCCAGCAGTGAAGGTCGGCAGGGAAGCGGAAACACCATATATTTT.

This clonotype was found a few times. CDR3 loop: CASSFIQGTGYSNEQFF. The CDR3 nucleotides are TGTGCCAGCAGTTTCATTCAAGGGACAGGGTATTCCAATGAGCAGTTCTTC. The chain carries TRBV12-3 or TRBV12-4 and TRBJ2-1; 9 nucleotides agree with TRBD1. V lost 3 bases and J lost 6; bases outside the gene matches: 12. The CDR3 is made up of 17 amino acids.

This clonotype was seen at least ten times. This sequence joins TRBV15 and TRBJ1-5, with D possibly TRBD1 on 5 matching bases. The germline gives CDR1 LNHNV, CDR2 YYDKDF (reference sequence). The CDR3 is 15 residues long. Trimming cost V 5 bases and J 3 bases, with 14 bases left between them. CDR3 amino acids: CATSVPGLPNQPQHF. The CDR3 DNA reads TGTGCCACCAGCGTCCCAGGGCTTCCCAATCAGCCCCAGCATTTT.

The CDR3 is CSARGGPSDTQYF. The DNA of the CDR3 is TGCAGTGCTAGAGGAGGGCCATCAGATACGCAGTATTTT. This rearrangement joins TRBV20-1 to TRBJ2-3, with a possible D match to TRBD2 (5 bases). CDR1 and CDR2 (germline): DFQATT, SNEGSKA (reference sequence). The CDR3 contains 13 residues. The ends were cut back, 1 base at V and 4 bases at J, with 9 bases in the middle.

Ten or more counts support this clonotype. The rearrangement joins TRBV12-3 or TRBV12-4 to TRBJ2-4; possible D gene TRBD1, 5 bases. The germline V and J ends were trimmed by 6 bases and 5 bases, with 11 bases remaining between them. The CDR3 covers 13 residues. CDR3 DNA: TGTGCCAGCAGCCCAGGGCCCCAAAACATTCAGTACTTC. Its protein product is CASSPGPQNIQYF.

V is TRBV27 and J is TRBJ2-7; 7 nucleotides agree with TRBD1. Unmatched junction bases numbered 2, after V lost 0 bases and J lost 0 bases. The CDR3 totals 15 residues. The V gene's germline CDR1 is MNHEY and CDR2 SMNVEV (reference sequence). The CDR3 sequence: CASSLSDRASYEQYF. The CDR3 coding sequence is TGTGCCAGCAGTTTATCCGACAGGGCCTCCTACGAGCAGTACTTC.

This chain connects TRBV12-3 or TRBV12-4 to TRBJ2-5; D is possibly TRBD1 (5 bases). Trimming left V 5 bases short and J 2 bases short, with 12 bases between. This CDR3 is 14 amino acids long. The CDR3 DNA follows: TGTGCCAGCAGTCCCGTTCAGGGTCAAGAGACCCAGTACTTC. Protein sequence: CASSPVQGQETQYF.

This chain links TRBV6-6 with TRBJ2-5; 7 bases fit TRBD1. V dropped 5 bases and J dropped 11; count of bases not matched to a gene: 8. Germline V gene lookup returns CDR1 MNHNY and CDR2 SVGAGI (reference sequence). This CDR3 is 12 amino acids long. In nucleotides, the CDR3 is TGTGCCAGCAGTGATGGGACAGTCCGGCAGTACTTC. Residues: CASSDGTVRQYF.

This clonotype occurred a few times. The chain combines TRBV5-6 with TRBJ2-5; D may correspond to TRBD1 or TRBD2 (6 bases each). The CDR3 extends over 14 amino acids. Trimming stripped 7 bases from V and 0 bases from J, with 13 bases between. The germline V gene has CDR1 SGHDT and CDR2 YYEEEE. This CDR3 reads CASDGGQYQETQYF. The CDR3 region has the DNA TGTGCCAGCGACGGGGGCCAGTACCAAGAGACCCAGTACTTC.

The table lists this clonotype with a few counts. Here the CDR3 reads CASSIPDRGLAKNIQYF. CDR3 nucleotides: TGTGCCAGCAGCATCCCCGACAGGGGGCTCGCCAAAAACATTCAGTACTTC. V gene TRBV3-1 combines with J gene TRBJ2-4; 10 nucleotides line up with TRBD1. This CDR3 contains 17 residues. Germline V CDR1 and CDR2: LGHDT, YNNKEL (reference sequence). Trimming took 5 bases from V and 1 from J; bases not matched to a gene: 8.

This clonotype was picked up a small number of times. This chain connects TRBV7-9 to TRBJ2-3, with D unresolved. CDR1 and CDR2 from the germline V gene are SEHNR and FQNEAQ (reference sequence). This CDR3 comprises 14 residues. V lost 5 bases, J lost 4 bases, and 13 bases lay in between. The CDR3 DNA reads as TGTGCCAGCAGCCGGGCCAGGAGCGCAGATACGCAGTATTTT. The encoded protein is CASSRARSADTQYF.

The V gene is TRBV7-9, the J gene TRBJ2-1; 8 bases are a match to TRBD2. J gave up 5 bases and V 2 bases, and 8 bases lay outside the gene matches. This CDR3 comprises 16 residues. Looked up from germline, CDR1 is SEHNR and CDR2 is FQNEAQ (reference sequence). CDR3 in amino acids: CASSLSGLAGNNEQFF. The CDR3 DNA reads TGTGCCAGCAGCTTAAGTGGGCTAGCGGGTAACAATGAGCAGTTCTTC.

The chain joins TRBV13 to TRBJ2-7; no clear D. The germline V gene encodes CDR1 PRHDT and CDR2 FYEKMQ (reference sequence). This CDR3 spans 15 amino acids. V lost 0 bases and J lost 3, with 12 bases in between. The CDR3 protein is CASSLGPLGNYEQYF. Here the CDR3 DNA reads TGTGCCAGCAGCTTAGGCCCTCTCGGAAACTACGAGCAGTACTTC.

The table lists this clonotype with a few counts. The chain couples TRBV9 to TRBJ2-3; 8 positions agree with TRBD1. The CDR3 runs 17 residues. Germline V gene sequence: CDR1 SGDLS, CDR2 YYNGEE. V was pared by 2 bases and J by 2 bases, with 10 bases of the junction left unmatched. CDR3 loop: CASSVPGVDRVTDTQYF. The CDR3 DNA follows: TGTGCCAGCAGCGTCCCGGGGGTGGACAGGGTCACAGATACGCAGTATTTT.

The chain carries TRBV11-3 and TRBJ2-2; D may be TRBD2 (5 bases). Looked up from germline, CDR1 is SGHNT and CDR2 is YENEEA. V shed 6 bases and J shed 4 bases, with 15 bases lying between them. This CDR3 has 15 residues. CDR3 sequence reads: CASSHSRGSTGELFF. CDR3 in DNA: TGTGCCAGCAGTCACTCCCGAGGGTCCACCGGGGAGCTGTTTTTT.

This clonotype was observed at least ten times. The V call is TRBV3-1, the J call TRBJ1-2, with D unresolved. The CDR3 contains 18 residues. Germline CDR1 LGHDT, CDR2 YNNKEL (reference sequence). V was pared by 0 bases and J by 7 bases, with 24 bases between. This chain's CDR3 is CASSQDRWVNYPSCGYTF. CDR3 nucleotide sequence: TGTGCCAGCAGCCAAGATAGGTGGGTGAACTATCCCTCCTGTGGCTACACCTTC.

This clonotype was observed at least ten times. The V and J genes are TRBV2 and TRBJ2-2; D is possibly TRBD2 (6 bases). CDR1 SNHLY and CDR2 FYNNEI come from the germline V gene. This CDR3 region has 15 residues. The V gene lost 4 bases and the J gene lost 4 bases, with 13 bases spanning the gap. The CDR3 region is CASSATSSSTGELFF. CDR3 nucleotides: TGTGCCAGCAGTGCTACTAGCAGCTCCACCGGGGAGCTGTTTTTT.